The clone carrying this TCR beta chain occurred once. Assay: immunoSEQ multiplex PCR; the TCRdb copy retains only in-frame clones and omits some. Of roughly 42,000 clones in the sample, 92% were seen once. This sample was taken from a study of tissue T cells after allogeneic stem cell transplantation. Study summary: Of the grafts for graft-versus-host disease patients, four were unmodified and three CD34-selected. CD3+ T cells were flow-sorted when enough cells; otherwise DNA extracted directly.

The CDR3 covers 17 residues. Germline assignment: CDR1 MNHEY and CDR2 SMNVEV (reference sequence). The V end was cut by 1 base, the J end by 4 bases, with 20 bases between. This sequence joins TRBV27 and TRBJ2-7; a possible D gene is TRBD2 (6 bases). The receptor was derived from a woman aged 35 to 69 who later had graft-versus-host disease after an allogeneic stem cell transplant. Here the sequenced sample was blood, taken before transplantation. CDR3 bases: TGTGCCAGCAGTTTATGGATCCAAGCCAGCGGGCAGTACGAGCAGTACTTC. This encodes CASSLWIQASGQYEQYF.